The clone carrying this TCR beta chain was picked up many times. What it recognizes is unknown. This specimen belongs to a study of identical twins. This CDR3 region has 16 residues. J was trimmed by 3 bases and V by 1 base; bases with no gene match: 5. CDR1 is LGHNA, CDR2 YSLEER, per germline. MiXCR, run by TCRdb on the 5' RACE reads, gives a single entry per CDR3 protein. The repertoire holds under 350,000 distinct CDR3 sequences, around 9.7% seen once, with about 7.1% in the top ten. Overall study findings and caveats: Cord blood beta clonotypes present at high abundance carried fewer insertions; no such pattern appeared in memory repertoires.

The same specimen was also included in a second study, on yellow fever vaccine responses in identical twins.

This TCR was recovered from a woman aged 18-30 years in good health. This chain joins TRBV4-3 and TRBJ2-1, with TRBD2 identical over 8 bases. Source material: CD8+ T cells sorted from blood. The CDR3 loop is CASSQGAGGIYNEQFF. The CDR3 DNA sequence: TGCGCCAGCAGCCAAGGGGCGGGAGGTATCTACAATGAGCAGTTCTTC.